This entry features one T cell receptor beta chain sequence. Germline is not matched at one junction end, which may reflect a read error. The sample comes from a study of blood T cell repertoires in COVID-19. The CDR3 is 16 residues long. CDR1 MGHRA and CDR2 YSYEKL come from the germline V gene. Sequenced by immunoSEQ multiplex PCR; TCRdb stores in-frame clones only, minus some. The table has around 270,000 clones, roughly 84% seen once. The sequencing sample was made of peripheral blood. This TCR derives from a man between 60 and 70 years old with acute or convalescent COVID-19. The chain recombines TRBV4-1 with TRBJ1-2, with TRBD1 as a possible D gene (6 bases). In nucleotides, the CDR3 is TGCGCCCGCAGCCAGCGGGGGGGGGCTCTTAACTATGGCTACACCTTC. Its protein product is CARSQRGGALNYGYTF.